The next 23 T cell receptor beta chains were all read from a single sample in a study of cytomegalovirus exposure and HLA in healthy donors. PCR amplification relied on 60 Vbeta primers (plus 13 Jbeta primers). TCRdb keeps only in-frame clones here, not all; method: immunoSEQ multiplex PCR. The table has about 98,000 clones, 77% seen once. Source material: PBMCs. All receptors derive from a male donor in good health and CMV-seropositive.

CDR3 DNA: TGTGCCAGCAGCCGGGGGGTAGGAGCGGAGACCTACAATGAGCAGTTCTTC. Encoded protein: CASSRGVGAETYNEQFF. J is TRBJ2-1 and V is TRBV7-9; 7 nucleotides align to TRBD2. V was clipped by 5 bases and J by 2 bases; unmatched bases: 12. The CDR3 sequence is 17 residues long. CDR1 and CDR2 from the germline V gene are SEHNR and FQNEAQ (reference sequence).

This clone appeared a single time. The V and J genes are TRBV6-5 and TRBJ2-7, with 7 bases matching TRBD2. CDR3 length: 15 amino acids. V lost 7 bases, J lost 7 bases, and 16 bases stayed unmatched. Germline CDR1 MNHEY, CDR2 SVGAGI. CDR3 bases: TGTGCCAGCAAAGACGGGGGAGGGGCAATGGGGGAGCAGTACTTC. The encoded protein is CASKDGGGAMGEQYF.

About this clone: This sample also contains other DNA sequences that code for the same CDR3. The rearrangement links TRBV27 to TRBJ2-1; possibly TRBD2 for D (6 bases). Germline-derived CDR1 and CDR2 are MNHEY and SMNVEV (reference sequence). The CDR3 has 15 residues. Trimming shortened V by 2 bases and J by 0 bases, and 8 bases separated the two germline ends. CDR3 amino acids: CASSLAGSSYNEQFF. CDR3 DNA sequence: TGTGCCAGCAGTTTAGCGGGGAGCTCCTACAATGAGCAGTTCTTC.

The chain is built from TRBV6-1 and TRBJ1-4, with D unclear. The germline V gene encodes CDR1 MNHNS and CDR2 SASEGT. The V and J ends lost 10 bases and 4 bases respectively, with 7 bases between them. The CDR3 extends over 11 amino acids. The CDR3 protein is CATLYNEKLFF. CDR3 DNA: TGTGCCACCCTTTATAATGAAAAACTGTTTTTT.

This clone was observed a few times. The rearrangement links TRBV5-6 to TRBJ1-2; D remains unclear. Looked up from germline, CDR1 is SGHDT and CDR2 is YYEEEE. The length of the CDR3 is 11 residues. Trimming shortened V by 3 bases and J by 6 bases, and 6 bases separated the two germline ends. The CDR3 nucleotides read TGTGCCAGCAGCTCCTCTAATGGCTACACCTTC. Protein product: CASSSSNGYTF.

The chain uses TRBV27 and TRBJ1-5; D is ambiguous. Per germline, CDR1 MNHEY and CDR2 SMNVEV (reference sequence). CDR3 length: 15 amino acids. Deletions cut 0 bases from V and 4 bases from J, with 10 bases between. DNA for the CDR3: TGTGCCAGCAGTTTATCCGGGATCGCGAATCAGCCCCAGCATTTT. The encoded protein is CASSLSGIANQPQHF.

J is TRBJ2-7 and V is TRBV9; 7 bases map to TRBD1. With V trimmed by 0 bases and J by 2 bases, 5 bases remained unmatched. Germline V gene lookup returns CDR1 SGDLS and CDR2 YYNGEE. CDR3 length: 15 residues. The CDR3 reads CASSVVPGGPYEQYF. CDR3 coding DNA: TGTGCCAGCAGCGTAGTGCCAGGGGGACCCTACGAGCAGTACTTC.

This clone was detected once. This chain uses TRBV5-4 with TRBJ2-5, with D perhaps matching TRBD1 (6 bases). With the DNA end fitting TRBJ2-7 better, the J assignment may be wrong. The CDR3 length is 18 residues. Germline CDR1 and CDR2: SGHNT and YYREEE (reference sequence). This chain's CDR3 is CASRRTIQQGRGSYEQYF. In DNA form, the CDR3 reads TGTGCCAGCAGACGAACTATTCAACAGGGAAGGGGCTCCTACGAGCAGTACTTC.

For this clone: Other DNA variants within this sample encode the same CDR3. The chain uses TRBV2 and TRBJ2-2; 9 positions agree with TRBD1. The length of the CDR3 is 15 residues. The V gene's germline CDR1 is SNHLY and CDR2 FYNNEI. With V trimmed by 4 bases and J by 5 bases, 5 bases remained unmatched. The DNA for the CDR3 is TGTGCCAGCAGTGTTTACAGGGGGCGAACCGGGGAGCTGTTTTTT. Residues: CASSVYRGRTGELFF.

The V and J genes are TRBV27 and TRBJ2-2; unclear D gene. Germline V gene lookup returns CDR1 MNHEY and CDR2 SMNVEV (reference sequence). Trimming took off 1 base at V and 6 bases at J, with 6 bases between the two ends. CDR3 length: 13 amino acids. The CDR3 loop is CASSLFFSGELFF. CDR3 DNA sequence: TGTGCCAGCAGTTTATTCTTCTCCGGGGAGCTGTTTTTT.

The chain has TRBV20-1 and TRBJ2-7, with 9 bases matching TRBD2. With 6 bases clipped from V and 6 bases from J, the junction kept 3 bases outside the gene matches. Germline V CDR1 and CDR2: DFQATT, SNEGSKA (reference sequence). This CDR3 is 11 amino acids long. CDR3 bases: TGCAGTGCGGGCGGGAGGGTCGAGCAGTACTTC. Its translation is CSAGGRVEQYF.

The gene calls are TRBV29-1 and TRBJ2-3; the D gene is possibly TRBD1 (5 bases). CDR1 SQVTM and CDR2 ANQGSEA come from the germline V gene. V was shortened by 3 bases and J by 10 bases, with 11 bases between the two germline ends. The CDR3 totals 11 residues. The CDR3 region has the DNA TGCAGCGTTGAGGGGCTAGACGCGCAGTATTTT. This translates into CSVEGLDAQYF.

V is TRBV27 and J is TRBJ2-5; D may be TRBD1 (6 bases). Germline loops: CDR1 MNHEY, CDR2 SMNVEV (reference sequence). Trimming pared 2 bases from V and 1 base from J, leaving 11 bases between. The CDR3 loop spans 15 amino acids. In DNA form, the CDR3 reads TGTGCCAGCAGTTTAATGGGGGCAACCCAAGAGACCCAGTACTTC. As protein: CASSLMGATQETQYF.

This chain joins TRBV28 and TRBJ1-3; tentative D call: TRBD1 (6 bases). CDR1 and CDR2 from the germline V gene are MDHEN and SYDVKM. The CDR3 spans 15 residues. Trimming shortened V by 6 bases and J by 4 bases, and 16 bases separated the two germline ends. CDR3 amino acids: CASSSGGKGGNTIYF. The DNA of the CDR3 is TGTGCCAGCAGCTCTGGGGGCAAGGGAGGAAACACCATATATTTT. The full variable domain, completed using reference TRBV28 and TRBJ1-3, is DVKVTQSSRYLVKRTGEKVFLECVQDMDHENMFWYRQDPGLGLRLIYFSYDVKMKEKGDIPEGYSVSREKKERFSLILESASTNQTSMYLCASSSGGKGGNTIYFGEGSWLTVV.

The chain couples TRBV6-1 to TRBJ2-3; no firm D call. The CDR3 spans 15 residues. The germline V and J ends were trimmed by 6 bases and 2 bases, with 15 bases remaining between them. In germline, CDR1 is MNHNS, CDR2 SASEGT. The CDR3 nucleotides are TGTGCCAGCAGGGCGACAAGGCCCTACACAGATACGCAGTATTTT. Translated, it gives CASRATRPYTDTQYF.

The chain has TRBV28 and TRBJ1-6; D ambiguous. The germline V and J ends were trimmed by 4 bases and 15 bases, with 16 bases remaining between them. The CDR3 is 13 amino acids. Germline CDR1 reads MDHEN; CDR2 reads SYDVKM. The CDR3 loop reads CASSSPQPRGLHF. CDR3 DNA sequence: TGTGCCAGCAGTTCCCCTCAGCCTCGGGGCCTCCACTTT.

V and J are TRBV19 and TRBJ2-2; 11 nucleotides line up with TRBD2. This CDR3 has 14 residues. J gave up 2 bases and V 8 bases, and 1 base lay outside the gene matches. The germline gives CDR1 LNHDA, CDR2 SQIVND (reference sequence). DNA for the CDR3: TGTGCCAGTGGGACTAGCGGCAACACCGGGGAGCTGTTTTTT. Residues: CASGTSGNTGELFF.

On this clone itself: At the DNA level, this CDR3 is encoded by other sequences in the same sample as well. The V and J genes are TRBV5-1 and TRBJ1-1; D is perhaps TRBD1 (5 bases). Trimming took off 3 bases at V and 2 bases at J, with 8 bases between the two ends. The CDR3 has 13 amino acids. Germline-derived CDR1 and CDR2 are SGHRS and YFSETQ. The CDR3 DNA reads TGCGCCAGCAGCTCCCAGGGTAACACTGAAGCTTTCTTT. Its translation is CASSSQGNTEAFF.

This chain joins TRBV5-6 and TRBJ2-7, with D tentatively TRBD2 (6 bases). Trimming left V 4 bases short and J 0 bases short, with 14 bases between. CDR1 SGHDT and CDR2 YYEEEE come from the germline V gene. The CDR3 runs 15 residues. CDR3 protein: CASSPSDGSSYEQYF. The DNA for the CDR3 is TGTGCCAGCAGCCCCTCGGACGGGAGCTCCTACGAGCAGTACTTC.

This clone was observed a handful of times. The rearrangement links TRBV30 to TRBJ2-3; unclear D gene. The CDR3 is made up of 17 amino acids. Trimming stripped 3 bases from V and 0 bases from J, with 19 bases between. Germline V gene sequence: CDR1 GTSNPN, CDR2 SVGIG (reference sequence). CDR3: CAWSKYGAGTSTDTQYF. CDR3 sequence (DNA): TGTGCCTGGAGCAAGTACGGAGCTGGTACTAGCACAGATACGCAGTATTTT.

V and J are TRBV11-2 and TRBJ1-1; the D gene is possibly TRBD1 (6 bases). Per germline, CDR1 SGHAT and CDR2 FQNNGV. V shed 6 bases and J shed 3 bases, with 20 bases lying between them. The CDR3 totals 16 residues. CDR3 region: CASSPQRGGADTEAFF. CDR3 coding DNA: TGTGCCAGCAGTCCCCAGAGGGGGGGCGCGGACACTGAAGCTTTCTTT.

The chain joins TRBV29-1 to TRBJ2-3, with D perhaps matching TRBD2 (6 bases). This CDR3 region has 19 residues. Germline V gives CDR1 SQVTM, CDR2 ANQGSEA. V shed 0 bases and J shed 2 bases, with 24 bases lying between them. The CDR3 reads CSVEDRSFEGLQPTDTQYF. CDR3 in DNA: TGCAGCGTTGAAGACCGGAGCTTTGAGGGACTTCAGCCCACAGATACGCAGTATTTT.

The V and J genes are TRBV7-3 and TRBJ2-1; 8 bases map to TRBD2. V lost 2 bases to trimming and J lost 8 bases; unmatched junction nucleotides: 5. The CDR3 runs 14 residues. CDR1 is SGHTA, CDR2 FQGTGA, per germline. The CDR3 DNA is TGTGCCAGCAGCTTAGGCGGGAGGAAGGATGAGCAGTTCTTC. Its protein is CASSLGGRKDEQFF.